A selection of T cell receptor beta chains follows, all from one sample in a study of regulatory T cells in long-lasting Graves disease. TCRdb recomputed calls from the multiplex PCR reads with MiXCR, one row per CDR3 protein. The sample includes about 400,000 distinct CDR3 sequences, about a fifth of them seen just once. The specimen was peripheral blood mononuclear cells (PBMCs), collected when the disease was refractory, from a patient treated with antithyroid drugs. Source of these receptors: a female donor with Graves disease. CDR3s include the opening cysteine and the closing phenylalanine or tryptophan. The D gene is left open where the match is weak. Only some rows state a clone size, as once, few, many or a class for expanded clones.

d_call,clone_size,v_call,j_call,cdr3_nt,cdr3_aa
NA,NA,TRBV30,TRBJ2-6,TGTGCCTGGAGTCCCCCCAGCAGGCCCGGGGCCAACGTCCTGACTTTC,CAWSPPSRPGANVLTF
TRBD1,NA,TRBV20-1,TRBJ1-1,TGCAGTGCTAGGAGACAGGGTTTGACTGAAGCTTTCTTT,CSARRQGLTEAFF
NA,few,TRBV5-1,TRBJ2-7,TGCGCCAGCAGCTGGACTGGAGGGGTACTCGAGCAGTACTTC,CASSWTGGVLEQYF
NA,NA,TRBV29-1,TRBJ1-1,TGCAGCGTTGGGGAGAGCTTGCGACGTTACACTGAAGCTTTCTTT,CSVGESLRRYTEAFF
TRBD1,few,TRBV4-1,TRBJ2-1,TGCGCCAGCAGCCCACCCGGGACAGGAGTCGTTGAGCAGTTCTTC,CASSPPGTGVVEQFF
NA,few,TRBV6-1,TRBJ1-6,TGTGCCAACCGCCGGGGTTCACCCCTCCACTTT,CANRRGSPLHF
NA,many,TRBV29-1,TRBJ1-1,TGCAGCGTTGAAGACTCGCTGGGCCATGGGCTCGGACCCTATGAAGCTTTCTTT,CSVEDSLGHGLGPYEAFF
NA,many,TRBV7-9,TRBJ1-1,TGTGCCAGCAGCCCCACAGTGCAGGACGCAGCTTTCTTT,CASSPTVQDAAFF
NA,many,TRBV13,TRBJ1-2,TGTGCCAGCAGCCCCAGGGGACAAAGGGGGGACTATGGCTACACCTTC,CASSPRGQRGDYGYTF
TRBD1,NA,TRBV29-1,TRBJ1-1,TGCAGCGTTGACAAGGGGGCCACTGAAGCTTTCTTT,CSVDKGATEAFF
NA,many,TRBV2,TRBJ1-6,TGTGCCAGCAGTGAAGCTGAAGCAGGGCTTTCACCCCTCCACTTT,CASSEAEAGLSPLHF
TRBD1,many,TRBV6-1,TRBJ2-2,TGTGCCAGCAGTGGGAGGACAGGGTTCACCGGGGAGCTGTTTTTT,CASSGRTGFTGELFF
NA,many,TRBV29-1,TRBJ2-5,TGCAGCGTTGCTTCAGCGGTCCAAGAGACCCAGTACTTC,CSVASAVQETQYF
NA,many,TRBV28,TRBJ1-1,TGTGCCAGCAGTTTATTGGGTCAGAACACTGAAGCTTTCTTT,CASSLLGQNTEAFF
NA,NA,TRBV24-1,TRBJ2-7,TGTGCCCCGGGGGGCGCTTGGCGGTCGGCCAAGCAGTACTTC,CAPGGAWRSAKQYF
NA,many,TRBV10-3,TRBJ2-5,TGTGCCATCAATCGGGGGGCCGGGGAGACCCAGTACTTC,CAINRGAGETQYF
TRBD1,NA,TRBV4-3,TRBJ2-7,TGCGCCAGCAGCCAAGGGACAGGGGATTGGTACGAGCAGTACTTC,CASSQGTGDWYEQYF
NA,many,TRBV12-3/TRBV12-4,TRBJ1-1,TGTGCCAGCAGTTTGAGGCAGGGCACTGAAGCTTTCTTT,CASSLRQGTEAFF
NA,many,TRBV6-2/TRBV6-3,TRBJ1-1,TGTGCCAGCAGTCTCGGGGTCTCGAACACTGAAGCTTTCTTT,CASSLGVSNTEAFF
TRBD2,NA,TRBV28,TRBJ2-5,TGTGCCAGCAGACCAACTAGCGGGGGGAGGACGGAGACCCAGTACTTC,CASRPTSGGRTETQYF
NA,few,TRBV2,TRBJ1-5,TGTGCCAGCAGTGGCCTGTACAGGGCCCCAGGCAATCAGCCCCAGCATTTT,CASSGLYRAPGNQPQHF
NA,NA,TRBV20-1,TRBJ1-1,TGCAGTGCCACGCCATGGACGGGGACGAACACTGAAGCTTTCTTT,CSATPWTGTNTEAFF
NA,NA,TRBV19,TRBJ1-1,TGTGCCAGTAGTATAGATCCTCAGGGCCATGAAGCTTTCTTT,CASSIDPQGHEAFF
NA,many,TRBV28,TRBJ2-4,TGTGCCAGCAGTCCAGGGGCGGGTAAAAACATTCAGTACTTC,CASSPGAGKNIQYF
TRBD1,few,TRBV6-1,TRBJ1-1,TGTGCCAGCAGTGTGGGACAGGGGGTCACTGAAGCTTTCTTT,CASSVGQGVTEAFF
TRBD2,NA,TRBV15,TRBJ2-3,TGTGCCACCAGCACCAGTAGCGGGAGGGACCGCACAGATACGCAGTATTTT,CATSTSSGRDRTDTQYF